This TCR beta chain derives from a study of CD8+CD57+ T cells in acquired aplastic anemia. This clonotype was recorded at least ten times. CDR3 and TCR beta VDJ profiling relied on genomic DNA as the template. TCRdb called the reads again in MiXCR, with one record for every CDR3 protein. The table includes 150,000 to 200,000 distinct CDR3 sequences, roughly 64% detected once. Losses at the gene ends were 4 bases for V and 5 bases for J; bases not matched to a gene: 4. The CDR3 sequence is 15 residues long. Looked up from germline, CDR1 is SGHVS and CDR2 is FNYEAQ. V gene TRBV7-6 combines with J gene TRBJ2-1; 11 nucleotides match TRBD2. The material sequenced was sorted CD4+, CD8+, or CD8+CD57+ T cells (not recorded which) from PBMCs. This TCR was sampled from a human donor with severe aplastic anemia or a healthy control (not recorded which). The CDR3 DNA reads TGTGCCAGCAGCTACTTAGCGGGGGGGGACAATGAGCAGTTCTTC. Translating it yields CASSYLAGGDNEQFF.